This T cell receptor beta chain was observed in a study of breast tumors, draining lymph nodes, adjacent tissues. TCRdb reprocessed the multiplex PCR reads with MiXCR, giving one entry per CDR3 protein. The sample has fewer than 200,000 distinct CDR3 sequences, around a third seen once. Samples came from axillary lymph nodes draining the breast cancer. Germline V gene data show CDR1 as MNHNS and CDR2 as SASEGT. CDR3 size: 13 residues. Trimming took off 10 bases at V and 4 bases at J, with 16 bases between the two ends. This clonotype was picked up a small number of times. This chain connects TRBV6-1 to TRBJ1-1, with D perhaps TRBD1 (6 bases). Sequenced material: axillary lymph node tissue. The clonotype originates from a female donor with breast cancer. Some clones in this sample may be carry-over from other donors' samples. The CDR3 coding sequence is TGTGCCACCCCCAGGGGTATGAGCACTGAAGCTTTCTTT. Protein product: CATPRGMSTEAFF.